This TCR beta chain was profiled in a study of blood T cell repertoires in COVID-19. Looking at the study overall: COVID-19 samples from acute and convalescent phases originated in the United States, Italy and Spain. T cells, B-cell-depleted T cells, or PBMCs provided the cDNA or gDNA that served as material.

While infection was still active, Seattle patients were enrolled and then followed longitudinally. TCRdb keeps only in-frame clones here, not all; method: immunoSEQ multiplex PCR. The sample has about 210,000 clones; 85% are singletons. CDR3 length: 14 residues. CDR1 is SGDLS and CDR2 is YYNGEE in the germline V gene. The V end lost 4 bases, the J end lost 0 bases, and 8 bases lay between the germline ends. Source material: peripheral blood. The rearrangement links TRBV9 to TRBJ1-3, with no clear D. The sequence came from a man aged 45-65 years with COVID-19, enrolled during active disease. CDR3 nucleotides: TGTGCCAGCAGCCCCCAACTCTCTGGAAACACCATATATTTT. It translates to CASSPQLSGNTIYF.